The present entry profiles one T cell receptor beta chain with its context. No antigen is known for it. The data were taken from a study of response to subunit inactivated influenza vaccine. Study observations and caveats: Authors suggested that a seasonal influenza vaccination recruits few new T cells each time.

TCRdb independently ran MiXCR on the RT-PCR reads; one entry per CDR3 protein. The sample yields 500,000 to 700,000 distinct CDR3 sequences, roughly a quarter seen once. This sample also belongs to another study, concerning T cells expressing NK-cell markers. That study adds: Beta-chain TCR cDNA was generated via 5'RACE template switching with UMIs. Beta-chain profiling covered CD3+CD56+NKG2C+, CD3+CD56+NKG2C- and CD3+CD56-NKG2C+ sorted subsets. The CD3+CD56-NKG2C+ fraction was also led by these clonotypes in a few donors. Expanded NKG2C+ T cell clones were not confirmed as HCMV-specific.

This receptor was taken from a man aged 45-65 years who received an inactivated influenza vaccine. The specimen was CD4+ T cells sorted from PBMCs, collected roughly 13 days after vaccination.

CDR3 bases: TGTGCCAGCAGCCTTTTCAGGGAGTCTAACTATGGCTACACCTTC. Translation gives CASSLFRESNYGYTF. The chain is built from TRBV4-2 and TRBJ1-2; the D gene is possibly TRBD1 (5 bases). The CDR3 sequence is 15 residues long. Looked up from germline, CDR1 is LGHNA and CDR2 is YNFKEQ. The V end was cut by 4 bases, the J end by 0 bases, with 12 bases between.